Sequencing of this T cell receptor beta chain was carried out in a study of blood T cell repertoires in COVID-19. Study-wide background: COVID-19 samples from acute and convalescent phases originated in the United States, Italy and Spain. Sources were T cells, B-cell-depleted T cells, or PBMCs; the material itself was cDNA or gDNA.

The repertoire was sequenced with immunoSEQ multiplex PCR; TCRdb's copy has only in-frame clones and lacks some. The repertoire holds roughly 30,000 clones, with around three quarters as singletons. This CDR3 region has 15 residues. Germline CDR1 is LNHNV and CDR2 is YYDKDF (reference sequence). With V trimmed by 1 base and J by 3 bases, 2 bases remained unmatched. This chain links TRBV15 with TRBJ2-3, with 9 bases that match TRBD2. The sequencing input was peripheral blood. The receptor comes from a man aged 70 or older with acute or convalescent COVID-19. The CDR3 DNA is TGTGCCACCAGCAGAGGACTAGCGGCGACAGATACGCAGTATTTT. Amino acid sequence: CATSRGLAATDTQYF. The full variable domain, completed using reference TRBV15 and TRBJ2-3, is DAMVIQNPRYQVTQFGKPVTLSCSQTLNHNVMYWYQQKSSQAPKLLFHYYDKDFNNEADTPDNFQSRRPNTSFCFLDIRSPGLGDTAMYLCATSRGLAATDTQYFGPGTRLTVL.